The rows below give T cell receptor beta chains drawn from one sample of a study of T-cell memory formation after mild COVID-19. TCRdb reprocessed the 5' RACE reads via MiXCR and lists one record per CDR3 protein. The table lists 250,000 to 400,000 distinct CDR3 sequences, around 15% of them singletons. What was sequenced was PBMCs or a T cell subset sorted from them (not recorded which). Source of these receptors: a man aged 18-30 years who had mild COVID-19 (a few samples of this study predate the infection). Cell type and time point are not known. Each CDR3 is given with its conserved first and last residue. The order of the fields is D gene, CDR3 length, V gene, clone size, J gene, CDR3 DNA, CDR3 protein. D genes are given only for firm matches. Clone size is not always given. Where it is, it says once, few, many or a class for expanded clones.

NA	14	TRBV10-3	few	TRBJ2-3	TGTGCCATCAGATCCTGGGCGCCCTTGGATACGCAGTATTTT	CAIRSWAPLDTQYF
NA	13	TRBV5-1	NA	TRBJ1-4	TGCGCCAGCAGCCAAAGCCCCGGGGAAAAACTGTTTTTT	CASSQSPGEKLFF
TRBD2	14	TRBV5-1	few	TRBJ2-7	TGCGCCAGCAGGCGGAGCGGGGGGGCGAACGAGCAGTACTTC	CASRRSGGANEQYF
NA	15	TRBV5-5	NA	TRBJ1-1	TGTGCCAGCAGCTTGTCCAGTGGGGTCGGGACTGAAGCTTTCTTT	CASSLSSGVGTEAFF
NA	16	TRBV9	NA	TRBJ2-7	TGTGCCAGCAGCCCCGGTCCAGGGGCGCGTGGTGACGAGCAGTACTTC	CASSPGPGARGDEQYF
NA	14	TRBV6-2/TRBV6-3	few	TRBJ1-2	TGTGCCAGCTCCCCTCCCGGCACTAACTATGGCTACACCTTC	CASSPPGTNYGYTF
NA	14	TRBV7-3	many	TRBJ2-3	TGTGCCAGCAGCTTAAGTAGGGGCACAGATACGCAGTATTTT	CASSLSRGTDTQYF
TRBD1	13	TRBV7-2	few	TRBJ2-1	TGTGCCGAATCGACAGGGAACTACAATGAGCAGTTCTTC	CAESTGNYNEQFF
TRBD1	16	TRBV6-1	few	TRBJ2-5	TGTGCCAGCAGCTTAAGGACAGGGGGTTACCAAGAGACCCAGTACTTC	CASSLRTGGYQETQYF
TRBD1	12	TRBV29-1	NA	TRBJ2-7	TGCAGCGTTTGGACAGGGGCCTACGAGCAGTACTTC	CSVWTGAYEQYF
NA	15	TRBV14	NA	TRBJ2-2	TGTGCCAGCAGCGGCATAGCTAGGGACACCGGGGAGCTGTTTTTT	CASSGIARDTGELFF
NA	17	TRBV6-5	NA	TRBJ1-1	TGTGCCAGCAGTTTGGGTTTGGACAGTCTCATGAACACTGAAGCTTTCTTT	CASSLGLDSLMNTEAFF
NA	18	TRBV20-1	NA	TRBJ1-5	TGCAGTGCACTGCCCCCACAGGCGTGGGGGGATTCACTTCAGCCCCAGCATTTT	CSALPPQAWGDSLQPQHF
NA	14	TRBV5-4	NA	TRBJ2-5	TGTGCCAGCAGCTTTCAGGGACCCCAAGAGACCCAGTACTTC	CASSFQGPQETQYF
TRBD2	15	TRBV5-1	few	TRBJ2-3	TGCGCCAGCAGCGACACTAGCGGGGGTCAAGATACGCAGTATTTT	CASSDTSGGQDTQYF
NA	14	TRBV7-6	few	TRBJ2-3	TGTGCCAGCAGCTTCCAGGGCCAGGGAGATACGCAGTATTTT	CASSFQGQGDTQYF
TRBD1	14	TRBV12-3/TRBV12-4	few	TRBJ1-6	TGTGCCAGCACCCGGACAGGGGGCAGGTCACCCCTCCACTTT	CASTRTGGRSPLHF
NA	16	TRBV7-9	few	TRBJ2-1	TGTGCCAGCAGCTTAGTGGTCCTTAGCTCCTACAATGAGCAGTTCTTC	CASSLVVLSSYNEQFF
NA	13	TRBV27	few	TRBJ2-7	TGTGCCAGCAGTTCCCCAAGCTCCTACGAGCAGTACTTC	CASSSPSSYEQYF
NA	17	TRBV5-1	NA	TRBJ1-6	TGCGCCAGCAGCTTGGCAGGGATAGTCGGCTATAATTCACCCCTCCACTTT	CASSLAGIVGYNSPLHF
NA	14	TRBV5-1	NA	TRBJ1-4	TGCGCCAGCAGCCAAAGACATCTCGGTGAAAAACTGTTTTTT	CASSQRHLGEKLFF
TRBD1	14	TRBV10-3	few	TRBJ2-7	TGTGCCATTGGGACAGGAAAATACTCCTACGAGCAGTACTTC	CAIGTGKYSYEQYF
NA	16	TRBV23-1	NA	TRBJ2-3	TGCGCCAGCAGTCAAGACACCCCCCGGTGGACAGATACGCAGTATTTT	CASSQDTPRWTDTQYF
NA	16	TRBV5-1	NA	TRBJ2-2	TGCGCCAGCAGCTTGGGCTGGTTTTCGTACACCGGGGAGCTGTTTTTT	CASSLGWFSYTGELFF
TRBD1	16	TRBV15	few	TRBJ2-5	TGTGCCACCAGCAGCCTGGGACAGGTATATTCAGAGACCCAGTACTTC	CATSSLGQVYSETQYF
TRBD1	16	TRBV12-3/TRBV12-4	few	TRBJ1-4	TGTGCCAGCAGCCCGGGACAGGGGGCTTTGTCTGTGAAACTGTTTTTT	CASSPGQGALSVKLFF
NA	14	TRBV5-4	NA	TRBJ2-3	TGTGCCAGCAGCTTGGAAGATTACACAGATACGCAGTATTTT	CASSLEDYTDTQYF
TRBD1	14	TRBV5-1	few	TRBJ1-2	TGCGCCAGCAGCACCGGGACAGGGAACTATGGCTACACCTTC	CASSTGTGNYGYTF
NA	14	TRBV18	NA	TRBJ1-1	TGTGCCAGCTCACCTACAGGGACCGGGGCTGAAGCTTTCTTT	CASSPTGTGAEAFF
NA	14	TRBV7-3	few	TRBJ2-3	TGTGCCAGCAGCTCTGGGGGGGCGATGGATACGCAGTATTTT	CASSSGGAMDTQYF
TRBD2	14	TRBV11-2	NA	TRBJ2-1	TGTGCCAGCAGCTTAGATGCGACTAGCGCCGTGGAGTTCTTC	CASSLDATSAVEFF
TRBD1	17	TRBV4-3	NA	TRBJ1-4	TGCGCCAGCAGCCAAGGGGACAGTGTACTCACGAGTGAAAAACTGTTTTTT	CASSQGDSVLTSEKLFF
NA	14	TRBV24-1	NA	TRBJ1-2	TGTGCCACCAGTGACGCATCGGACAGACGGCGCTACACCTTC	CATSDASDRRRYTF
NA	14	TRBV11-2	NA	TRBJ1-1	TGTGCCAGCAGCTTAGTGGACCTACTCACTGAAGCTTTCTTT	CASSLVDLLTEAFF
TRBD1	14	TRBV19	few	TRBJ2-3	TGTGCCAGTAGTAGGGGACAGGGGGCGAATACGCAGTATTTT	CASSRGQGANTQYF
NA	17	TRBV7-9	few	TRBJ2-4	TGTGCCAGCAGCCCGATGATCAGGGGAATGGGCAAAAACATTCAGTACTTC	CASSPMIRGMGKNIQYF
NA	16	TRBV10-3	few	TRBJ1-6	TGTGCCATCAGTGAGTCGAGAGGGCAGTCGGGTTCACCCCTCCACTTT	CAISESRGQSGSPLHF
TRBD2	14	TRBV29-1	NA	TRBJ2-1	TGCAGCGTTGTGGGTCTAGCGGGGGACAATGAGCAGTTCTTC	CSVVGLAGDNEQFF
TRBD2	15	TRBV6-2/TRBV6-3	NA	TRBJ2-2	TGTGCCAGCAGGACAGCGGGGGGGCCTATATCGGAGCTGTTTTTT	CASRTAGGPISELFF
NA	14	TRBV27	once	TRBJ2-7	TGTGCCAGCCGAAATATTGTAGGGACCTACGAGCAGTACTTC	CASRNIVGTYEQYF
NA	13	TRBV5-1	NA	TRBJ1-1	TGCGCCAGCAGCTTCGCGGGGAAGGCTGAAGCTTTCTTT	CASSFAGKAEAFF
NA	14	TRBV10-3	NA	TRBJ2-3	TGTGCCATACGCCCACGGGGGAGCACAGATACGCAGTATTTT	CAIRPRGSTDTQYF
NA	16	TRBV7-9	NA	TRBJ1-6	TGTGCCAGCAGCTTGTCCGGCAGGGGTTATAATTCACCCCTCCACTTT	CASSLSGRGYNSPLHF
NA	13	TRBV9	NA	TRBJ2-5	TGTGCCAGCAGCGGTAGTGTGTCGGAGACCCAGTACTTC	CASSGSVSETQYF
NA	16	TRBV3-1	NA	TRBJ2-2	TGTGCCAGCAGTCAACCCCAAGGATTTGGCACCGGGGAGCTGTTTTTT	CASSQPQGFGTGELFF
NA	16	TRBV24-1	NA	TRBJ2-5	TGTGCCACCAGTGATACGCCGGGACAAGGACAAGAGACCCAGTACTTC	CATSDTPGQGQETQYF
TRBD2	14	TRBV4-1	many	TRBJ2-3	TGCGCCAGCAGCCAAGCGGGGGGATTAGATACGCAGTATTTT	CASSQAGGLDTQYF
NA	17	TRBV9	few	TRBJ2-1	TGTGCCAGCAGCGGGGGGGCAGGGGTTTCAGTGAACAATGAGCAGTTCTTC	CASSGGAGVSVNNEQFF
TRBD1	13	TRBV20-1	once	TRBJ2-2	TGCAGTGGAGGACAGGGGGCGTCCGGGGAGCTGTTTTTT	CSGGQGASGELFF
NA	14	TRBV7-2	NA	TRBJ2-1	TGTGCCAGCAGCTTGGTGGAGCTTTACAATGAGCAGTTCTTC	CASSLVELYNEQFF
NA	13	TRBV25-1	few	TRBJ1-6	TGTGCCAGCATCAGCCGAGTTAATTCACCCCTCCACTTT	CASISRVNSPLHF
NA	13	TRBV10-3	NA	TRBJ2-5	TGTGCCATCCCGGACGGAGGCCCCCAGACCCAGTACTTC	CAIPDGGPQTQYF
TRBD2	13	TRBV7-8	NA	TRBJ2-3	TGTGCCAGCAGACCAACTAGCGGGGGAAAGCAGTATTTT	CASRPTSGGKQYF